The T cell receptor (beta chain) under discussion was sequenced for a study of blood T cell repertoires in COVID-19. Across the study: Donors in the United States, Italy and Spain gave samples during acute or convalescent COVID-19.

The authors' processing: Estimates of nucleated cell counts were drawn from the amplification of reference gene primers. The data were produced by immunoSEQ multiplex PCR, yet TCRdb's version contains in-frame clones alone and is incomplete. The DNA gave D and trimming, while V, J and clone size come from that table. The sample yields 110,000 or so clones, more than 75% seen once. Between the trimmed V and J ends, which lost 3 bases and 11 bases, there was a span of 13 bases. Per the germline V gene, CDR1 is SQVTM and CDR2 is ANQGSEA. The CDR3 totals 11 residues. This clonotype originated in a woman between 50 and 59 years old with acute or convalescent COVID-19. The sequencing input was peripheral blood. The chain combines TRBV29-1 with TRBJ1-1; a possible D gene is TRBD1 (6 bases). For the CDR3, the DNA is TGCAGCGTTGAGGGACACCCAAGCGCTTTCTTT. Protein: CSVEGHPSAFF.